These T cell receptor beta chains were read from a single sample in a study of T cell repertoires in cytomegalovirus infection. TCRdb fed the reads into MiXCR, producing one record per CDR3 protein. The table lists about 680,000 distinct CDR3 sequences, 24% of them singletons. The sequenced sample consisted of CD8+ T cells from PBMCs. These receptors were collected from a human donor in good health (CMV status not recorded). Some clones in this sample may be carry-over from other donors' samples. Each CDR3 is given without its conserved first and last residue.

SVAGGGLNTGELF,TRBJ2-2,TRBV29-1
ASSEMGRRFANTGELF,TRBJ2-2,TRBV2
ASSRSPGDEQF,TRBJ2-1,TRBV6-5
ASSLRDQSYNEQF,TRBJ2-1,TRBV7-2
ASSQVGIYNEQF,TRBJ2-1,TRBV4-1
ATTADESTEAF,TRBJ1-1,TRBV6-6
ASRPLGTSTDTQY,TRBJ2-3,TRBV4-2
ASKGAVGAVMNTEAF,TRBJ1-1,TRBV28
ASSTDKDPYNEQF,TRBJ2-1,TRBV6-5
ASRLVGTGNEKLF,TRBJ1-4,TRBV12-3/TRBV12-4
ASSLSGVRTDTQY,TRBJ2-3,TRBV27
ASRTPGTEKDTQY,TRBJ2-3,TRBV7-9
SVDTRAYGYT,TRBJ1-2,TRBV29-1
SARPLNQPQH,TRBJ1-5,TRBV20-1
ASRPGRSYGYT,TRBJ1-2,TRBV7-8
ATNNRGGVPGELF,TRBJ2-2,TRBV6-6
ASTISGGRTDTQY,TRBJ2-3,TRBV6-1
ASSQAPRLSGVKNIQY,TRBJ2-4,TRBV4-1
ASSSRDMENTGELF,TRBJ2-2,TRBV11-3
ASSQSGDTEAF,TRBJ1-1,TRBV28
SAPPDSSGNTIY,TRBJ1-3,TRBV20-1
ASSLGSVRNQPQH,TRBJ1-5,TRBV28
ASTWRGYNEQF,TRBJ2-1,TRBV12-3/TRBV12-4
ASSPGAVTEQF,TRBJ2-1,TRBV7-7
ASSPWGTGVPYEQY,TRBJ2-7,TRBV11-2
ASSFEGMGGWGLDIQY,TRBJ2-4,TRBV28
ASTTYGQENEKLF,TRBJ1-4,TRBV19
ASSRQGRDEQF,TRBJ2-1,TRBV7-6
ASGSTLFRDDSNQPQH,TRBJ1-5,TRBV12-5
VSSAARGAGELF,TRBJ2-2,TRBV7-3
ASSFPRGGTGELF,TRBJ2-2,TRBV28
ASSQGAPKQY,TRBJ2-7,TRBV14
ASSFRQGNGHT,TRBJ1-2,TRBV5-1
ASSPTRRDIQY,TRBJ2-4,TRBV7-9
ASSRGWDTNEQF,TRBJ2-1,TRBV4-3